The 3 T cell receptor beta chains below were found in one sample sequenced in a study of blood T cell repertoires in COVID-19. Some clones are missing from TCRdb's copy, which holds only in-frame ones; the method was immunoSEQ multiplex PCR. The table includes 120,000 or so clones, 90% detected once. Source material: peripheral blood. The receptors were gathered from a woman in her fifties or sixties with COVID-19, enrolled during active disease.

J is TRBJ2-1 and V is TRBV7-3; 9 bases are a match to TRBD2. Germline V gene data show CDR1 as SGHTA and CDR2 as FQGTGA. V shed 5 bases, J shed 5 bases, and the junction held 4 bases outside the gene matches. CDR3 length: 14 amino acids. The CDR3 sequence is CASSPRLADNEQFF. The CDR3 nucleotides are TGTGCCAGCAGCCCGAGACTAGCGGACAATGAGCAGTTCTTC.

The chain uses TRBV4-3 and TRBJ1-2; maybe TRBD1 (5 bases). This CDR3 comprises 15 residues. CDR1 LGHNA and CDR2 YSLEER come from the germline V gene. The germline V and J ends were trimmed by 0 bases and 4 bases, with 12 bases remaining between them. The CDR3 DNA reads TGCGCCAGCAGCCAAGATATAGGGGAGGCCTATGGCTACACCTTC. Translated, it gives CASSQDIGEAYGYTF.

The CDR3 bases are TGTGCCAGCAGTTTATTTCGGACAACAGAAGCTTTCTTT. This sequence encodes CASSLFRTTEAFF. The chain employs TRBV27 and TRBJ1-1, with a possible D match to TRBD1 (5 bases). The CDR3 contains 13 residues. The germline V gene encodes CDR1 MNHEY and CDR2 SMNVEV (reference sequence). V was clipped by 1 base and J by 8 bases, with 11 bases between them.